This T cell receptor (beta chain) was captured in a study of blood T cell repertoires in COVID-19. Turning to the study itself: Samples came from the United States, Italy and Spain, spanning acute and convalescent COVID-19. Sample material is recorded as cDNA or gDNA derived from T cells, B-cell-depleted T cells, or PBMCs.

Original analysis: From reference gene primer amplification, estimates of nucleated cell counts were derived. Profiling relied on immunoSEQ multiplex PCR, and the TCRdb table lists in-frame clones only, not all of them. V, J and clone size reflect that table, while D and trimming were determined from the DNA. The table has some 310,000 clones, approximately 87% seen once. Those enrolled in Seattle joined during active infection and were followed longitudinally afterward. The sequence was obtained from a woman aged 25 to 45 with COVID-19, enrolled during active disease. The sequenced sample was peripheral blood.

The CDR3 bases are TGTGCCAGCAGCCTACAGGGGTCTGGAAACACCATATATTTT. Residues: CASSLQGSGNTIYF. This chain connects TRBV27 to TRBJ1-3, with 7 positions matching TRBD1. Germline trimming cut 6 bases from V and 1 base from J; bases unmatched to any gene: 3. The CDR3 totals 14 residues. CDR1 and CDR2 (germline): MNHEY, SMNVEV (reference sequence).